This T cell receptor beta chain was sequenced for a study of cytomegalovirus exposure and HLA in healthy donors. This clone was found a few times. Primers included in the PCR were 60 Vbeta and 13 Jbeta primers. This table comes from immunoSEQ multiplex PCR, and its TCRdb copy is limited to in-frame clones, with some not included. The sample lists 140,000 or so clones, about 75% occurring once. After removal of 3 bases from V and 1 base from J, the junction contained 8 bases not matched to a gene. CDR1 and CDR2 (germline): GTSNPN, SVGIG (reference sequence). The CDR3 is 17 amino acids. This clonotype was sampled from a woman aged 25 to 39 in good health and CMV-seronegative. V and J are TRBV30 and TRBJ2-1; 11 nucleotides align to TRBD2. Sequences were obtained from PBMCs. The DNA of the CDR3 is TGTGCCTGGAGACTATTACTAGCGGGGGAATCCTACAATGAGCAGTTCTTC. It translates to CAWRLLLAGESYNEQFF.